This T cell receptor beta chain was sequenced in a study of early T cells in non-severe SARS-CoV-2 infection. Study details: Chains were not paired, and sequencing was done on bulk RNA from unsorted whole blood.

This clonotype was counted at least ten times. As part of library construction, unique molecular identifiers were attached to individual cDNA molecules. Each CDR3 protein is one row after TCRdb ran MiXCR on the 5' RACE reads. The sample has some 77,000 distinct CDR3 sequences, roughly 9.4% seen once. Sequencing was done on a sample of whole blood. The receptor was isolated from an adult who was a healthcare worker with PCR-confirmed SARS-CoV-2 infection or an uninfected control (not recorded which).

DNA of the CDR3: TGTGCCACCAGTGATCCGATCACCGGGGAGCTGTTTTTT. Translated, it gives CATSDPITGELFF. The chain links TRBV24-1 to TRBJ2-2; D call uncertain. Germline CDR1 is KGHDR and CDR2 is SFDVKD. The CDR3 is 13 residues long. V was cut by 3 bases and J by 4 bases, with 5 bases left in between.